This T cell receptor (beta chain) was found in a study of a mutant IDH1 vaccine in newly diagnosed glioma. Looking at the study overall: Patients came in for eight vaccinations, in weeks 1, 3, 5, 7, 11, 15, 19 and 23. Vaccine dosing followed radiotherapy by 4-6 weeks, or accompanied temozolomide cycles. Treated patients were roughly 60% male, roughly 40% female, mean age approximately 40 years.

Points on this clone: Its cognate antigen is unknown.

This sample's time point: week 23, last vaccination. With topical imiquimod, each dose of the vaccine consisted of 300 ug of mutant IDH1 20-mer peptide. With 5 bases removed from V and 3 bases from J, the gap between germline ends came to 10 bases. This CDR3 is built from 13 residues. CDR1 and CDR2 from the germline V gene are LNHNV and YYDKDF (reference sequence). TCRdb's table, derived via immunoSEQ multiplex PCR, lists solely in-frame clones and lacks some. The sample holds tens of thousands of clones, under 80% seen once. The receptor comes from a woman aged 40 to 50 with glioma. Some clones in this sample may be carry-over from other donors' samples. The rearrangement uses TRBV15 and TRBJ1-2; D gene uncertain. The sample in question was PBMCs, obtained from a glioma patient whose treatment included an IDH1 peptide vaccine. The CDR3 DNA reads TGTGCCACCAGCCCTCGGCGCCACTATGGCTACACCTTC. It yields the protein CATSPRRHYGYTF.